The 8 T cell receptor beta chains below all came from one sample that was sequenced in a study of blood T cell repertoires in COVID-19. The repertoire was sequenced with immunoSEQ multiplex PCR; TCRdb's copy has only in-frame clones and lacks some. This sample carries more than 300,000 clones, about 89% of them seen once, and the ten largest clones take 5% to 7%. The source material was peripheral blood. Receptors were obtained from a man younger than 30 who had recovered from COVID-19.

The chain links TRBV3-1 (or the pseudogene TRBV3-2) to TRBJ1-1; possibly TRBD1 for D (5 bases). This CDR3 has 15 residues. Trimming shortened V by 0 bases and J by 2 bases, and 10 bases separated the two germline ends. The germline V gene has CDR1 LGHDT and CDR2 YNNKEL (reference sequence). CDR3 bases: TGTGCCAGCAGCCAAGAGGCAGGGCCTAACACTGAAGCTTTCTTT. This encodes CASSQEAGPNTEAFF.

CDR3 DNA sequence: TGTGCCAGCTCCCGCGGGGGCGAAGACTATGGCTACACCTTC. This encodes CASSRGGEDYGYTF. This chain uses TRBV11-2 with TRBJ1-2, with D possibly TRBD1 on 6 matching bases. CDR1 SGHAT and CDR2 FQNNGV come from the germline V gene. Trimming took 8 bases from V and 3 from J, leaving 16 bases between them. The CDR3 is made up of 14 amino acids.

V and J are TRBV9 and TRBJ1-5; 7 nucleotides agree with TRBD1. This CDR3 contains 17 residues. V trimming: 3 bases; J trimming: 0 bases; junction bases outside the gene matches: 9. Germline values: CDR1 SGDLS, CDR2 YYNGEE. The CDR3 DNA reads as TGTGCCAGCAGCGCCCGACAGGGCGCAGATAGCAATCAGCCCCAGCATTTT. It encodes CASSARQGADSNQPQHF.

The chain carries TRBV5-4 and TRBJ2-5; 13 bases are a match to TRBD2. CDR1 SGHNT and CDR2 YYREEE come from the germline V gene (reference sequence). The ends lost 1 base at V and 5 bases at J; junction bases unmatched: 11. The CDR3 has 18 amino acids. The CDR3 DNA reads as TGTGCCAGCAGCTTGTTGACTAGCGGGGGGAACCGGAGGGAGACCCAGTACTTC. It codes for CASSLLTSGGNRRETQYF. The entire variable domain, with the rest obtained from reference TRBV5-4 and TRBJ2-5, is as follows: ETGVTQSPTHLIKTRGQQVTLRCSSQSGHNTVSWYQQALGQGPQFIFQYYREEENGRGNFPPRFSGLQFPNYSSELNVNALELDDSALYLCASSLLTSGGNRRETQYFGPGTRLLVL.

The chain recombines TRBV27 with TRBJ2-7; unclear D gene. V lost 5 bases, J lost 1 base, and 9 bases lay in between. In germline, CDR1 is MNHEY, CDR2 SMNVEV (reference sequence). CDR3 length: 13 residues. CDR3 DNA: TGTGCCAGCAGTCCCCCAGGATCCTACGAGCAGTACTTC. It encodes CASSPPGSYEQYF.

V is TRBV5-8 and J is TRBJ1-2, with a possible D match to TRBD1 (6 bases). Germline CDR1 reads SGHTS; CDR2 reads YDEGEE. V shed 0 bases and J shed 8 bases, with 20 bases lying between them. This CDR3 comprises 16 residues. The CDR3 DNA reads as TGTGCCAGCAGCTTGGGGGGGCTAAGTGCCGCGGCGGGCTACACCTTC. Translating it yields CASSLGGLSAAAGYTF.

V and J are TRBV5-8 and TRBJ2-6, with D possibly being TRBD1 (5 bases). Germline CDR1 reads SGHTS; CDR2 reads YDEGEE. The V end was cut by 4 bases, the J end by 0 bases, with 8 bases between. The CDR3 spans 15 residues. The CDR3 DNA reads as TGTGCCAGCAGCGTCCAGGGCTCTGGGGCCAACGTCCTGACTTTC. As protein: CASSVQGSGANVLTF.

The V and J genes are TRBV4-2 and TRBJ1-4, with D possibly being TRBD1 (6 bases). The V end was cut by 5 bases, the J end by 3 bases, with 13 bases between. Germline V gene lookup returns CDR1 LGHNA and CDR2 YNFKEQ. The CDR3 loop spans 15 amino acids. The CDR3 nucleotides read TGTGCCAGCAGCTTCACGGACAGCTCTAATGAAAAACTGTTTTTT. Translated: CASSFTDSSNEKLFF.